This TCR beta chain came from a study of CD8 T cells in ankylosing spondylitis. Whole-study findings and limits: CD8+ by phenotype, disease-linked clones were relatively rare in peripheral blood. A TCR beta motif of eight or nine highly homologous variants seemed to mark ankylosing spondylitis blood.

A quantitative 5'-RACE method, one with molecular barcodes, was used to make TCR beta libraries. TCRdb analysed the 5' RACE reads with MiXCR anew, one entry per CDR3 protein. The sample records about 210,000 distinct CDR3 sequences, 6% to 8.5% being singletons. This clonotype was recorded at least ten times. Its antigen is as yet unknown. The CDR3 is 14 residues long. The V gene's germline CDR1 is MGHRA and CDR2 YSYEKL. The V gene lost 5 bases and the J gene lost 11 bases, with 21 bases spanning the gap. Sequencing used blood, either unsorted or a sorted T cell fraction (not recorded which). The V call is TRBV4-1, the J call TRBJ1-1; no reliable D call. This TCR was recovered from a male donor with ankylosing spondylitis. CDR3 amino acids: CASSSREVPAGAFF. CDR3 sequence (DNA): TGCGCCAGCAGCTCCCGGGAGGTACCCGCGGGCGCTTTCTTT.